The count of the clone carrying this TCR beta chain is one. Its antigen is not known. CDR3 size: 11 residues. V was cut by 3 bases and J by 3 bases, with 3 bases left in between. Germline V gene sequence: CDR1 MNHNY, CDR2 SVGAGI (reference sequence). This sample stems from a study of cytomegalovirus exposure and HLA in healthy donors. Study outcomes and limitations: A subsequent analysis found that TCR clusters from the first cohort also tended to co-occur in the approximately 130 validation repertoires, with 94% of cluster scores above 0.

It was the roughly 130-subject validation cohort, separate from the roughly 700-subject first cohort, to which the donors belonged. Generated by immunoSEQ multiplex PCR, the TCRdb table keeps only in-frame clones and is missing some. The sample lists approximately 140,000 clones; around 88% were seen once. The source material was PBMCs. The clonotype was recovered from a woman in her late teens or twenties in good health and CMV-seropositive. The genes are TRBV6-6 and TRBJ2-7; D unresolved. Here the CDR3 DNA reads TGTGCCAGCAGTTATCGCTACGAGCAGTACTTC. It specifies CASSYRYEQYF.